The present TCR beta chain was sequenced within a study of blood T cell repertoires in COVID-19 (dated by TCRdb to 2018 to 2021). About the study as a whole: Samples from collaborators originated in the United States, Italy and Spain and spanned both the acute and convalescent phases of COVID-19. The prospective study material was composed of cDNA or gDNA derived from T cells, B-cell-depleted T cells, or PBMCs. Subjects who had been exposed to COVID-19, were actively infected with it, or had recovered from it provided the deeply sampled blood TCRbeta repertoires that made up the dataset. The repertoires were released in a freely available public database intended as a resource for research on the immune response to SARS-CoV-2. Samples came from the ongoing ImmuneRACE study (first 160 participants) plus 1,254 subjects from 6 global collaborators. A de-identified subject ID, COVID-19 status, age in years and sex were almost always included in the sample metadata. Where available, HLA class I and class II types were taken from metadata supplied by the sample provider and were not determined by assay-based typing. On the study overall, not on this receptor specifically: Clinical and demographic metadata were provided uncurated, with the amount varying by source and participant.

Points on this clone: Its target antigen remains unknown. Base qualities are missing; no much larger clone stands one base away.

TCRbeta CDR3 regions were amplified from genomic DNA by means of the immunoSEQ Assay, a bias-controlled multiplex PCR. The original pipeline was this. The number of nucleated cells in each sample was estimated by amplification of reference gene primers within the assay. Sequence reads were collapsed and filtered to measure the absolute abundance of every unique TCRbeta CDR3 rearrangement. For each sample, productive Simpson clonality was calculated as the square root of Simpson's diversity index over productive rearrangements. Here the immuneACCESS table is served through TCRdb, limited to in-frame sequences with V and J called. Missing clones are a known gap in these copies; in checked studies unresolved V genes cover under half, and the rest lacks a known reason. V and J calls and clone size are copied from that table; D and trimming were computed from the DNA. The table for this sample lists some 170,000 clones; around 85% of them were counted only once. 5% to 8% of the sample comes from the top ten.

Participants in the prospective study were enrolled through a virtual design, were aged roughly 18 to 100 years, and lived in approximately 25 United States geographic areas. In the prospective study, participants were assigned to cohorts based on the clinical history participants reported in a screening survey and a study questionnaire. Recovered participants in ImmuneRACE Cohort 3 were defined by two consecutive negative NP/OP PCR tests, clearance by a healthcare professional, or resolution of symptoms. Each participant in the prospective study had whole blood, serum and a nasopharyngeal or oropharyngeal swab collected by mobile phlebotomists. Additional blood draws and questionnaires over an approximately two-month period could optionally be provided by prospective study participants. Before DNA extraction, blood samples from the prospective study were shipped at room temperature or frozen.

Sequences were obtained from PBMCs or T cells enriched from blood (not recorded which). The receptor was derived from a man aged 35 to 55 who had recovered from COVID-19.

CDR3 reads: CATSDPKQGPNEKLFF. The sequenced DNA: TGTGCCACCAGTGACCCCAAACAGGGACCCAATGAAAAACTGTTTTTT. Recombination linked TRBV24-1 to TRBJ1-4; a weak D assignment points to TRBD1 (6 bases agree). The CDR3 measures 16 amino acids from cysteine to phenylalanine. The DNA shown is the 48-base CDR3, in frame from base 1. Between the V and J ends, shortened by 4 bases and 5 bases respectively, the junction contains 16 bases. CDR1 KGHDR and CDR2 SFDVKD were looked up in the germline V gene.